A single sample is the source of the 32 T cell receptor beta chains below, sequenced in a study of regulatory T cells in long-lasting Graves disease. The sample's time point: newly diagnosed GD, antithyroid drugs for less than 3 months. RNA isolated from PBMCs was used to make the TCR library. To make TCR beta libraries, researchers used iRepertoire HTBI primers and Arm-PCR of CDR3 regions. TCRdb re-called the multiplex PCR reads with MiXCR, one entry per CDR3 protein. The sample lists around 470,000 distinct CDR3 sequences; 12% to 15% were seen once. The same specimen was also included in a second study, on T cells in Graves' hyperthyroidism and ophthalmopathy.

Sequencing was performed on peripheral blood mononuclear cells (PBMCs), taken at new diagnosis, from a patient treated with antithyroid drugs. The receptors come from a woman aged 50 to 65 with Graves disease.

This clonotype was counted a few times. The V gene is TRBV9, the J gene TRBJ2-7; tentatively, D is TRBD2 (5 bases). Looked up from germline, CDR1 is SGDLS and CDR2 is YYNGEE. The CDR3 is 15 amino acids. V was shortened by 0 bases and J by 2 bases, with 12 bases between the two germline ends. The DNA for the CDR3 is TGTGCCAGCAGCGTAGGGACTGCCGGCCCCTACGAGCAGTACTTC. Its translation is CASSVGTAGPYEQYF. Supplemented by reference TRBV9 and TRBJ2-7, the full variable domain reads DSGVTQTPKHLITATGQRVTLRCSPRSGDLSVYWYQQSLDQGLQFLIQYYNGEERAKGNILERFSAQQFPDLHSELNLSSLELGDSALYFCASSVGTAGPYEQYFGPGTRLTVT.

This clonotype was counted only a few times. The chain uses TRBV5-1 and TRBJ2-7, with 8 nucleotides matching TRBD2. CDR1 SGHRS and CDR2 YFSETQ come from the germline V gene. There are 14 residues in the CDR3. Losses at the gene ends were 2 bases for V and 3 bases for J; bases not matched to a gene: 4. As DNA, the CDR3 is TGCGCCAGCAGCTTACTAGCGGATAACTACGAGCAGTACTTC. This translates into CASSLLADNYEQYF. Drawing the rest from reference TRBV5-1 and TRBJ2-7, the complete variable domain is KAGVTQTPRYLIKTRGQQVTLSCSPISGHRSVSWYQQTPGQGLQFLFEYFSETQRNKGNFPGRFSGRQFSNSRSEMNVSTLELGDSALYLCASSLLADNYEQYFGPGTRLTVT.

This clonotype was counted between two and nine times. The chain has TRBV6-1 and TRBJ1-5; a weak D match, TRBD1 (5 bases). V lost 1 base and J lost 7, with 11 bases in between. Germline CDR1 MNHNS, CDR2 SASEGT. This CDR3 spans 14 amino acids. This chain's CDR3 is CASSEGYQGQPQHF. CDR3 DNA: TGTGCCAGCAGTGAAGGATATCAGGGACAGCCCCAGCATTTT.

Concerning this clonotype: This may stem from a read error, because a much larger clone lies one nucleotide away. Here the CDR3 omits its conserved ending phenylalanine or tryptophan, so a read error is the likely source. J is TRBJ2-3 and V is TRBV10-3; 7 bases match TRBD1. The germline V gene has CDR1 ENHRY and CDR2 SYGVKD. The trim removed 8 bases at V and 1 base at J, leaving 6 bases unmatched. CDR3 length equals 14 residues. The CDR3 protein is CAIGFQGGTDTQYS. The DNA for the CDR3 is TGTGCCATCGGGTTTCAGGGGGGCACAGATACGCAGTATTCT.

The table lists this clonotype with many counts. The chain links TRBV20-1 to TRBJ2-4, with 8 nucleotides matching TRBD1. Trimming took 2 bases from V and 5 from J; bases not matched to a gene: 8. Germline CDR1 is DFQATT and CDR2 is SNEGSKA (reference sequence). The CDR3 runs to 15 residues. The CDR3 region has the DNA TGCAGTGCTAGAAGACAGGGGACCAGGCAAAACATTCAGTACTTC. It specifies CSARRQGTRQNIQYF.

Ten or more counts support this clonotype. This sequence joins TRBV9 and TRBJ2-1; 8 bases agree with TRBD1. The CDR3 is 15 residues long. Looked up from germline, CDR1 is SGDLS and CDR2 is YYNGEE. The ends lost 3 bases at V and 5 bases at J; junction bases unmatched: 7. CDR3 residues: CASSGGTGMDNEQFF. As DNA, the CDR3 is TGTGCCAGCAGCGGCGGGACAGGCATGGACAATGAGCAGTTCTTC.

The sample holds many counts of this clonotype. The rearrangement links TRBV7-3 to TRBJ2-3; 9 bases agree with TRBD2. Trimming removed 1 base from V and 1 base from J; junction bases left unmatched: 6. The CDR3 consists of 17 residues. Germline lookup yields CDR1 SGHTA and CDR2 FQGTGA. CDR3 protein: CASSLRAGGRGTDTQYF. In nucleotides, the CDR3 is TGTGCCAGCAGCTTAAGGGCCGGCGGGAGGGGCACAGATACGCAGTATTTT.

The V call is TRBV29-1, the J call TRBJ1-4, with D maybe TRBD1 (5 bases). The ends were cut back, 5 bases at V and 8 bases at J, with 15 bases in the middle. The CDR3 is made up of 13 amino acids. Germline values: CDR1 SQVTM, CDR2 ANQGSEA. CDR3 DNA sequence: TGCAGCGTTTTGGGCCAGGGTGACGAAAAACTGTTTTTT. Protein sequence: CSVLGQGDEKLFF. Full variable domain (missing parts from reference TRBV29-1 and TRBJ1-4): SAVISQKPSRDICQRGTSLTIQCQVDSQVTMMFWYRQQPGQSLTLIATANQGSEATYESGFVIDKFPISRPNLTFSTLTVSNMSPEDSSIYLCSVLGQGDEKLFFGSGTQLSVL.

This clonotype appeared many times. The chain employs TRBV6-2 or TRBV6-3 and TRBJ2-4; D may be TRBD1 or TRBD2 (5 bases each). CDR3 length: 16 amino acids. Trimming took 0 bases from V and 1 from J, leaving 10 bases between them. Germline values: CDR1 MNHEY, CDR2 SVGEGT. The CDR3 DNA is TGTGCCAGCAGTTACTCGTTCCGGGACGCCAAAAACATTCAGTACTTC. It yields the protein CASSYSFRDAKNIQYF.

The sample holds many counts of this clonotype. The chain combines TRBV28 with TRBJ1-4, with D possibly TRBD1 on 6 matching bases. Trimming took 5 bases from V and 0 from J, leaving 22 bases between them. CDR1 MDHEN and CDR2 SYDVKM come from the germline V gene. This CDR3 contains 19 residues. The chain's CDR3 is CASSLPRQVTESTNEKLFF. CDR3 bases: TGTGCCAGCAGTCTTCCTCGACAGGTGACCGAATCAACTAATGAAAAACTGTTTTTT.

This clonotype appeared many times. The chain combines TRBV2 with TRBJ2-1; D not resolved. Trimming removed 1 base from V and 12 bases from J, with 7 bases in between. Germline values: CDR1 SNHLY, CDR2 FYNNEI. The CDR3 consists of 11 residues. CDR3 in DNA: TGTGCCAGCAGTGAAGATCGGTTGCAGTTCTTC. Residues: CASSEDRLQFF.

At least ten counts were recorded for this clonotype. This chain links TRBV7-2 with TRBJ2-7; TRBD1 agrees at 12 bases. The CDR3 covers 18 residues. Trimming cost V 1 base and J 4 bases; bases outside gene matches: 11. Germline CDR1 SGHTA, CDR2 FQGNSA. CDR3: CASSLVGTGGSSLYEQYF. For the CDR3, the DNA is TGTGCCAGCAGCTTAGTTGGGACAGGGGGCTCTTCTTTATACGAGCAGTACTTC.

Here the CDR3 DNA reads TGTGCCAGCAGTTATGACAGGGGCAATGAGCAGTTCTTC. This gives the protein CASSYDRGNEQFF. The chain couples TRBV6-2 or TRBV6-3 to TRBJ2-1; 8 bases match TRBD1. The CDR3 loop spans 13 amino acids. Trimming at V came to 3 bases and at J to 6 bases, leaving 1 base not matched to a gene. CDR1 is MNHEY, CDR2 SVGEGT, per germline.

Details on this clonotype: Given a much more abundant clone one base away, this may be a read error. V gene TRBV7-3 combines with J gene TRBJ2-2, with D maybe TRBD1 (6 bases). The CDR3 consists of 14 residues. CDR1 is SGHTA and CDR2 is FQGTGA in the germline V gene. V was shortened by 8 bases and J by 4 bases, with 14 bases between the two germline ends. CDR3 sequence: CASGSGTTTGELFF. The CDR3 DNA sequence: TGTGCCAGCGGCTCCGGGACAACCACCGGGGAGCTGTTTTTT.

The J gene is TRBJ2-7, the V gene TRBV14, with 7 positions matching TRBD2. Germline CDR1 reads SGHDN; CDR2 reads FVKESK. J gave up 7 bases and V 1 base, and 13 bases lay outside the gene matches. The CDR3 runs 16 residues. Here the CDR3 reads CASSQVTGLPGGEQYF. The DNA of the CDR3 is TGTGCCAGCAGCCAAGTCACCGGGCTGCCGGGGGGTGAGCAGTACTTC.

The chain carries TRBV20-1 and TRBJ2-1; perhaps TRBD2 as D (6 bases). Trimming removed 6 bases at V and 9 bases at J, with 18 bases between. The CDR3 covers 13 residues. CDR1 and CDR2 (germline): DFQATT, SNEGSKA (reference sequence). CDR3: CSANQGSGFEQFF. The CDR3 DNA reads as TGCAGTGCCAACCAGGGCAGCGGGTTTGAGCAGTTCTTC.

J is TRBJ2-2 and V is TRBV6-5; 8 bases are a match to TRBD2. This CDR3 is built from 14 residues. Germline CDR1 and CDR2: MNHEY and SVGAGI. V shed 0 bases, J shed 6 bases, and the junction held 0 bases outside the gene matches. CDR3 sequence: CASSYSGLAGELFF. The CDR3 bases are TGTGCCAGCAGTTACTCGGGACTAGCCGGGGAGCTGTTTTTT.

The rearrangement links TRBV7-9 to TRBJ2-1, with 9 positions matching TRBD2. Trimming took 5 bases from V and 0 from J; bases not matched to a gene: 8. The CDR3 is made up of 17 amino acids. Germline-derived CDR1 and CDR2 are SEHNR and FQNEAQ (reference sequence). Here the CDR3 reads CASSPSSGIPSYNEQFF. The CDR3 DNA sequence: TGTGCCAGCAGCCCTTCTAGCGGGATACCCTCCTACAATGAGCAGTTCTTC.

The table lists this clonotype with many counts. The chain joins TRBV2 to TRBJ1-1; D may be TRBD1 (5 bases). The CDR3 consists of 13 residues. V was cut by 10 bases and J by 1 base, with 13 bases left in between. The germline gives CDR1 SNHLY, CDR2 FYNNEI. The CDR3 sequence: CATGWDPNTEAFF. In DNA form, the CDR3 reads TGTGCCACCGGGTGGGACCCGAACACTGAAGCTTTCTTT.

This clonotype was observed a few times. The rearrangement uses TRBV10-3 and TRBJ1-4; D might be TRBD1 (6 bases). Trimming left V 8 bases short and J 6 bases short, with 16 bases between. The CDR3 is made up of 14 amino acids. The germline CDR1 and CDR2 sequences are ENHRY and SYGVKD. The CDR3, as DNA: TGTGCCATCTCCCCCGCACAGGGCGATGAAAAACTGTTTTTT. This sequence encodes CAISPAQGDEKLFF.

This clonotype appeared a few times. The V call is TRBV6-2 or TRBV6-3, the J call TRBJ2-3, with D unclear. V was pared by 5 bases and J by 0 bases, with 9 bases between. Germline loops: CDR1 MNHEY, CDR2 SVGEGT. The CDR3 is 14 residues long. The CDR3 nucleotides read TGTGCCAGCAGTCATGGCGGTAGCACAGATACGCAGTATTTT. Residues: CASSHGGSTDTQYF.

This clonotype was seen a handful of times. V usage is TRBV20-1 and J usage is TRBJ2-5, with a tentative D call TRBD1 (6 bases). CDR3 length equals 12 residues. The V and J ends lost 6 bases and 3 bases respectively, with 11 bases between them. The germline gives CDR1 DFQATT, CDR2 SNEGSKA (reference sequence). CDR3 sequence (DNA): TGCAGTGCAATCAGGGGAAAAGAGACCCAGTACTTC. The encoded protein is CSAIRGKETQYF.

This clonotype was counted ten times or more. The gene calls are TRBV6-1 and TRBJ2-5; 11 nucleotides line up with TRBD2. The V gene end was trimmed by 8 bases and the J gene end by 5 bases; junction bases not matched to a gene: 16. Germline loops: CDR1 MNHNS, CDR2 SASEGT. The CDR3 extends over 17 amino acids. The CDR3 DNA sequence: TGTGCCAGCGAATGGGGACTAGCGGACTTCATGGGGGAGACCCAGTACTTC. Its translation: CASEWGLADFMGETQYF.

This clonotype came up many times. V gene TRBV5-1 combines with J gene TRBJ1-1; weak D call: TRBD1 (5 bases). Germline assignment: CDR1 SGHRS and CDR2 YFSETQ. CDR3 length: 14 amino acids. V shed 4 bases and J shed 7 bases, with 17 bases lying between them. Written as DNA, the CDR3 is TGCGCCAGCAGCCTGGGGGGGGAAGATGGTGAAGCTTTCTTT. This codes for CASSLGGEDGEAFF.

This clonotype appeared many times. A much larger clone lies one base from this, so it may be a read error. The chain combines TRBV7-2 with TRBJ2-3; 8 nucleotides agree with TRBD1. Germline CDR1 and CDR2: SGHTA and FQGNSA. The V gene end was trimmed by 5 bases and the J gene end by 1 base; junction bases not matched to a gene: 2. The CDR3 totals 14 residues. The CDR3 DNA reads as TGTGCCAGCAGCATGGGACAGGGCACAGATACGCAGTATTTT. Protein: CASSMGQGTDTQYF. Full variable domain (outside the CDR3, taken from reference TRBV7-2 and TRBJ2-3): GAGVSQSPSNKVTEKGKDVELRCDPISGHTALYWYRQSLGQGLEFLIYFQGNSAPDKSGLPSDRFSAERTGGSVSTLTIQRTQQEDSAVYLCASSMGQGTDTQYFGPGTRLTVL.

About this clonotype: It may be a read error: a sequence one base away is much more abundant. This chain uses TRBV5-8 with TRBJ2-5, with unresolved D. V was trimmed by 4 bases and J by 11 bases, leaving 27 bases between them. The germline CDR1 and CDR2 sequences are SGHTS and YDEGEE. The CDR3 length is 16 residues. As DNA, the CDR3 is TGTGCCAGCAGCCATAAGACTTTTATCGGGTCCAATGAGCAGTACTTC. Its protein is CASSHKTFIGSNEQYF. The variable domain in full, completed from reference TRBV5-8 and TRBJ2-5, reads EAGVTQSPTHLIKTRGQQATLRCSPISGHTSVYWYQQALGLGLQFLLWYDEGEERNRGNFPPRFSGRQFPNYSSELNVNALELEDSALYLCASSHKTFIGSNEQYFGPGTRLLVL.

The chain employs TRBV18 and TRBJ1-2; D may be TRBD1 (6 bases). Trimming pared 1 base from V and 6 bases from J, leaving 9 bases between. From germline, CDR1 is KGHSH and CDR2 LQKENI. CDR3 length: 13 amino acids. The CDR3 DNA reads TGTGCCAGCTCACCACGGACAGACCATGGCTACACCTTC. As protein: CASSPRTDHGYTF.

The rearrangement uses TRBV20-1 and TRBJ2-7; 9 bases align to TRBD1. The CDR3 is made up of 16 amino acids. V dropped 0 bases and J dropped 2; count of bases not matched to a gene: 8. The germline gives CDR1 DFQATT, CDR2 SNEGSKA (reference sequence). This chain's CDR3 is CSARDMNRDRAYEQYF. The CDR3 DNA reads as TGCAGTGCTAGAGATATGAACCGGGACAGGGCCTACGAGCAGTACTTC.

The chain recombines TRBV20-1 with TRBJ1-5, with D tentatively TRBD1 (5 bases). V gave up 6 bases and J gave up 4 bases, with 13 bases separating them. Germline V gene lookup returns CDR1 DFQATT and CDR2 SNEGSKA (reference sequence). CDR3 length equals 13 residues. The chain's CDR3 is CSAEGVRNQPQHF. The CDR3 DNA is TGCAGTGCCGAAGGGGTCCGAAATCAGCCCCAGCATTTT.

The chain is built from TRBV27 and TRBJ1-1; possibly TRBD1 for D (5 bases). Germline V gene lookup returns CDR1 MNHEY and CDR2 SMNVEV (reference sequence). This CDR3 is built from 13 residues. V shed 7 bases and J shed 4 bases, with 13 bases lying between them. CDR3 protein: CASNPLGVTEAFF. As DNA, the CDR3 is TGTGCCAGCAACCCTTTGGGGGTCACTGAAGCTTTCTTT.

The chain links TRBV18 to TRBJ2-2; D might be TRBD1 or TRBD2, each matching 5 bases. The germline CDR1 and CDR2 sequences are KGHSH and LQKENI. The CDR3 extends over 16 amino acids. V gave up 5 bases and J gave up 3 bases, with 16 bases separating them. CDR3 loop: CASSGWDGRDTGELFF. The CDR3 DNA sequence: TGTGCCAGCTCAGGATGGGACGGTCGAGACACCGGGGAGCTGTTTTTT.

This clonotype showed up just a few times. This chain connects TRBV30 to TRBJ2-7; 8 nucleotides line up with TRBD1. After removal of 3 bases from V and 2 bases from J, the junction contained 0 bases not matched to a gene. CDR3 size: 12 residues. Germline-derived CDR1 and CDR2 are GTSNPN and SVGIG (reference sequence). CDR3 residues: CAWSRGPYEQYF. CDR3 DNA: TGTGCCTGGAGCAGGGGGCCCTACGAGCAGTACTTC.